One T cell receptor (beta chain) is described in this entry. These data are taken from a study of blood T cell repertoires in COVID-19. V gave up 0 bases and J gave up 2 bases; unmatched junction bases: 5. The germline CDR1 and CDR2 sequences are MNHEY and SVGEGT. The CDR3 is 16 amino acids. Sequencing was performed with immunoSEQ multiplex PCR; in TCRdb, only in-frame clones are kept and a portion is missing. Here the sample spans 350,000 to 500,000 clones, roughly 90% being singletons. This chain joins TRBV6-2 or TRBV6-3 and TRBJ2-3; 7 nucleotides match TRBD2. The sample consisted of peripheral blood. The source of this sequence is a man between 18 and 35 years old with COVID-19, enrolled during active disease. The CDR3 here is CASSYSSSGYTDTQYF. CDR3 in DNA: TGTGCCAGCAGTTACTCTTCTAGCGGCTACACAGATACGCAGTATTTT.